A selection of T cell receptor beta chains follows, all from one sample in a study of low-dose radiotherapy and immunotherapy resistance in tumors. TCRdb processed the reads anew with MiXCR; each CDR3 protein has one entry. The sample carries tens of thousands of distinct CDR3 sequences, over 15% recorded once. The source was PBMCs, collected before treatment. These receptors were obtained from a male donor with prostate cancer. Both conserved end residues are part of each CDR3. The D gene is left open where the match is weak. Clone sizes are given selectively: once, few, many, or a class where the clone is expanded.

abundance: many
j_gene: TRBJ1-5
d_gene: -
v_gene: TRBV18
CDR3aa: CASSPRQANQPQHF
CDR3nt: TGTGCCAGCTCACCTAGACAGGCCAATCAGCCCCAGCATTTT

abundance: many
j_gene: TRBJ1-1
d_gene: -
v_gene: TRBV12-3/TRBV12-4
CDR3aa: CASSIDRNTEAFF
CDR3nt: TGTGCCAGCAGCATAGACAGGAACACTGAAGCTTTCTTT

abundance: many
j_gene: TRBJ2-1
d_gene: -
v_gene: TRBV7-2
CDR3aa: CASRPRESGLYNEQFF
CDR3nt: TGTGCCAGCAGGCCGAGGGAGTCCGGGTTATACAATGAGCAGTTCTTC

abundance: many
j_gene: TRBJ2-3
d_gene: -
v_gene: TRBV5-1
CDR3aa: CASKAGPSTDTQYF
CDR3nt: TGCGCCAGCAAGGCGGGACCTAGCACAGATACGCAGTATTTT

abundance: few
j_gene: TRBJ1-4
d_gene: TRBD1
v_gene: TRBV20-1
CDR3aa: CSAEMGGQGDEKLFF
CDR3nt: TGCAGTGCAGAAATGGGCGGGCAGGGGGATGAAAAACTGTTTTTT

abundance: many
j_gene: TRBJ2-3
d_gene: TRBD2
v_gene: TRBV11-2
CDR3aa: CASSLSSGGASDTQYF
CDR3nt: TGTGCCAGCAGCTTATCTAGCGGGGGGGCGTCGGATACGCAGTATTTT

abundance: many
j_gene: TRBJ2-1
d_gene: -
v_gene: TRBV3-1
CDR3aa: CASSPVRGGLNEQFF
CDR3nt: TGTGCCAGCAGCCCGGTTAGGGGGGGGTTGAATGAGCAGTTCTTC

abundance: many
j_gene: TRBJ2-7
d_gene: -
v_gene: TRBV3-1
CDR3aa: CASSQTTYEQYF
CDR3nt: TGTGCCAGCTCACAGACCACCTACGAGCAGTACTTC

abundance: many
j_gene: TRBJ1-2
d_gene: TRBD1
v_gene: TRBV10-2
CDR3aa: CASRTGDYGYTF
CDR3nt: TGCGCCAGCAGGACAGGGGATTATGGCTACACCTTC

abundance: few
j_gene: TRBJ2-1
d_gene: -
v_gene: TRBV12-3/TRBV12-4
CDR3aa: CASSSNDLSYNEQFF
CDR3nt: TGTGCCAGCAGTTCGAACGACCTCTCCTACAATGAGCAGTTCTTC

abundance: -
j_gene: TRBJ2-7
d_gene: -
v_gene: TRBV19
CDR3aa: CASSILLGSHEQYF
CDR3nt: TGTGCCAGTAGTATACTGCTGGGGAGCCACGAGCAGTACTTC

abundance: many
j_gene: TRBJ2-1
d_gene: -
v_gene: TRBV7-8
CDR3aa: CASSSRQAYNEQFF
CDR3nt: TGTGCCAGCAGCTCCCGACAGGCGTACAATGAGCAGTTCTTC

abundance: many
j_gene: TRBJ2-2
d_gene: TRBD2
v_gene: TRBV7-6
CDR3aa: CASSLASSGGNTGELFF
CDR3nt: TGTGCCAGCAGCTTAGCTTCCAGCGGGGGAAACACCGGGGAGCTGTTTTTT

abundance: many
j_gene: TRBJ2-7
d_gene: TRBD1
v_gene: TRBV4-2
CDR3aa: CASSQDLGTGSYEQYF
CDR3nt: TGTGCCAGCAGCCAAGATTTGGGGACAGGGTCCTACGAGCAGTACTTC

abundance: few
j_gene: TRBJ2-3
d_gene: -
v_gene: TRBV20-1
CDR3aa: CSAPTSTDTQYF
CDR3nt: TGCAGTGCGCCGACTAGTACAGATACGCAGTATTTT

abundance: many
j_gene: TRBJ2-5
d_gene: TRBD2
v_gene: TRBV12-3/TRBV12-4
CDR3aa: CASSLRGETQYF
CDR3nt: TGTGCCAGCAGTTTGCGGGGGGAGACCCAGTACTTC

abundance: -
j_gene: TRBJ1-3
d_gene: -
v_gene: TRBV5-6
CDR3aa: CASSLARQPFGGNTIYF
CDR3nt: TGTGCCAGCAGCTTGGCTCGGCAGCCCTTTGGTGGAAACACCATATATTTT